This T cell receptor beta chain is drawn from a study of blood T cell repertoires in COVID-19. TCRdb keeps only in-frame clones here, not all; method: immunoSEQ multiplex PCR. This sample has roughly 300,000 clones, with about nine tenths found just once. After removal of 6 bases from V and 13 bases from J, the junction contained 8 bases not matched to a gene. This CDR3 contains 13 residues. Cohort 3 recovered donors had two negative PCRs, clearance, or symptom resolution. Material for sequencing was PBMCs or T cells enriched from blood (not recorded which). This clonotype was sampled from a man in his thirties or forties who had recovered from COVID-19. V and J are TRBV12-3 or TRBV12-4 and TRBJ1-6; 8 bases fit TRBD1. The CDR3 DNA reads TGTGCCAGCAGACTGGACAGGGTGGCTCCCCTCCACTTT. It is translated as CASRLDRVAPLHF.